This T cell receptor (beta chain) was sequenced in a study of T-cell memory formation after mild COVID-19. MiXCR was run by TCRdb on the 5' RACE reads, yielding one entry per CDR3 protein. The top ten hold around a fifth of the sample, which has about 320,000 distinct CDR3 sequences, roughly an eighth seen once. This clonotype was observed a few times. V lost 0 bases and J 4 bases, leaving 6 bases between the germline ends. Germline V gives CDR1 SGHAT, CDR2 FQNNGV. There are 13 residues in the CDR3. The rearrangement uses TRBV11-2 and TRBJ2-5, with D uncertain. Sequencing used PBMCs or a T cell subset sorted from them (not recorded which). The source of this sequence is a man younger than 30 who had mild COVID-19 (a few samples of this study predate the infection). Cell type and time point are not known. The chain's CDR3 is CASSLDPGETQYF. CDR3 coding DNA: TGTGCCAGCAGCTTAGATCCGGGAGAGACCCAGTACTTC. Variable domain in full (rest from reference TRBV11-2 and TRBJ2-5): EAGVAQSPRYKIIEKRQSVAFWCNPISGHATLYWYQQILGQGPKLLIQFQNNGVVDDSQLPKDRFSAERLKGVDSTLKIQPAKLEDSAVYLCASSLDPGETQYFGPGTRLLVL.